The clone carrying this T cell receptor (beta chain) qualifies as medium-sized. Its antigen remains unidentified. Every cDNA TCR molecule received its own unique molecular identifier. TCRdb called the 5' RACE reads again in MiXCR, with one record for every CDR3 protein. The top ten clones hold 43% of a sample with over 1,000 distinct CDR3 sequences, 9.5% to 13% of them seen once. The source of the sample is a study of spatial heterogeneity in lung cancer. Overall study context: Raw reads contained each unique TCR and UMI combination more than ten times on average.

Indicated time point: sample taken at primary tumor resection. The cohort: approximately 74 early-stage, untreated non-small cell lung cancer patients. Whole-study results and caveats: The number of expanded tumor alpha and beta chains correlated with mutation number. Approximate estimated coverage of tumor T cells amounted to around 6.3% for alpha and 12% to 15% for beta chains.

The CDR3 is made up of 14 amino acids. The germline gives CDR1 MNHNY, CDR2 SVGAGI (reference sequence). V was clipped by 5 bases and J by 0 bases, with 5 bases between them. The source was lung tumor tissue, collected at surgery. The clonotype was recovered from a male donor with early-stage non-small cell lung cancer. The chain links TRBV6-6 to TRBJ2-6, with D uncertain. CDR3 residues: CASSHSSGANVLTF. The CDR3 coding sequence is TGTGCCAGCAGTCACAGCTCTGGGGCCAACGTCCTGACTTTC.